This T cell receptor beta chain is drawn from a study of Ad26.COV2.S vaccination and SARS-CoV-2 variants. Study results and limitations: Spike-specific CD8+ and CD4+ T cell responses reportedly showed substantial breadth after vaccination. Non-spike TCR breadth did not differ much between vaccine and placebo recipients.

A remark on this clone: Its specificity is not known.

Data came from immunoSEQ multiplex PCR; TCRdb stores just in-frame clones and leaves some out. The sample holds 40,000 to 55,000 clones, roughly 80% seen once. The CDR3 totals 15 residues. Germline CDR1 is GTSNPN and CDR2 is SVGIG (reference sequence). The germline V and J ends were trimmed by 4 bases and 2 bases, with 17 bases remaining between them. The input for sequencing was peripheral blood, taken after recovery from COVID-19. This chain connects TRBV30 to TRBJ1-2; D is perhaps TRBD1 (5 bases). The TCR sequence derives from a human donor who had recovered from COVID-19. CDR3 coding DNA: TGTGCCTGGAAATCTGGGGACCTCGGGAACTATGGCTACACCTTC. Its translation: CAWKSGDLGNYGYTF.